The present entry profiles one T cell receptor beta chain with its context. What it recognizes is unknown. The sample comes from a study of cytomegalovirus exposure and HLA in healthy donors. Findings and limits, study-wide: It was approximately 170 TCR beta chains that were listed as cytomegalovirus-associated. Upon later analysis, HLA-associated TCR beta chains proved more clonally expanded than other, equally common chains. An apparent linkage of common viral pathogens to several of the most significant clusters emerged in a later analysis.

PCR employed 60 Vbeta and 13 Jbeta primers. Generated by immunoSEQ multiplex PCR, the TCRdb table keeps only in-frame clones and is missing some. This table has 130,000 to 150,000 clones, roughly 80% appearing once. The V gene's germline CDR1 is MNHEY and CDR2 SVGAGI. The length of the CDR3 is 15 residues. Trimming took 11 bases from V and 0 from J, leaving 18 bases between them. This sequence joins TRBV6-5 and TRBJ2-3; a weak D match, TRBD1 (6 bases). Material: PBMCs. The receptor's source is a woman between 40 and 55 years old in good health and CMV-seropositive. The chain's CDR3 is CAGKDRRSSTDTQYF. CDR3 nucleotides: TGTGCCGGCAAAGACAGGAGATCTAGCACAGATACGCAGTATTTT.